This entry concerns a single T cell receptor (beta chain). This sample stems from a study of blood T cell repertoires in COVID-19. The overall study: Collection of acute and convalescent COVID-19 samples took place in the United States, Italy and Spain. In each case, the material was cDNA or gDNA derived from T cells, B-cell-depleted T cells, or PBMCs.

Between the trimmed V and J ends, which lost 6 bases and 4 bases, there was a span of 9 bases. The CDR3 contains 12 residues. Germline values: CDR1 LGHDT, CDR2 YNNKEL (reference sequence). As handled by the study authors: Amplified reference gene primers provided the basis for estimating nucleated cell counts. The protocol was immunoSEQ multiplex PCR, while the TCRdb copy is restricted to in-frame clones and leaves out a portion. V and J calls and clone size come straight from that table; D and trimming were deduced from the DNA. The sample yields under 150,000 clones, 88% seen once. The receptor's source is a man in his forties or fifties with active or convalescent COVID-19. The sequenced sample consisted of peripheral blood. This chain uses TRBV3-1 (or the pseudogene TRBV3-2) with TRBJ2-5; D is ambiguous. The CDR3 DNA reads TGTGCCAGCAGAAGTCCGGGAGAGACCCAGTACTTC. Protein product: CASRSPGETQYF.